Following are 3 T cell receptor beta chains from one sample sequenced in a study of technical replicates of blood from several donors. Sequencing used immunoSEQ multiplex PCR; TCRdb keeps in-frame clones, though not all of them. Here the sample spans about 68,000 clones, under 98% being singletons. Material for sequencing was T cells isolated from PBMCs. These receptors were collected from a human donor in good health.

V gene TRBV30 combines with J gene TRBJ2-7; a possible D gene is TRBD1 (6 bases). Germline CDR1 reads GTSNPN; CDR2 reads SVGIG (reference sequence). Trimming shortened V by 0 bases and J by 3 bases, and 9 bases separated the two germline ends. CDR3 length: 13 amino acids. CDR3 residues: CAWSVGQLYEQYF. In DNA, the CDR3 is TGTGCCTGGAGTGTTGGACAGCTCTACGAGCAGTACTTC.

The chain has TRBV28 and TRBJ1-2; 7 bases are a match to TRBD1. The length of the CDR3 is 12 residues. The trim removed 4 bases at V and 13 bases at J, leaving 9 bases unmatched. Germline-derived CDR1 and CDR2 are MDHEN and SYDVKM. CDR3 sequence reads: CASSSRGAAITF. CDR3 sequence (DNA): TGTGCCAGCAGTTCCAGGGGGGCTGCGATCACCTTC.

The chain joins TRBV5-4 to TRBJ2-3; 9 bases map to TRBD2. The CDR3 loop spans 18 amino acids. Germline V gene sequence: CDR1 SGHNT, CDR2 YYREEE (reference sequence). J gave up 0 bases and V 3 bases, and 11 bases lay outside the gene matches. The DNA for the CDR3 is TGTGCCAGCAGCTATCGGACTAGCGAAAAGATTAGCACAGATACGCAGTATTTT. Translation: CASSYRTSEKISTDTQYF.